These 29 T cell receptor beta chains originate from one sample sequenced in a study of cytomegalovirus exposure and HLA in healthy donors. PCR amplification relied on 60 Vbeta primers (plus 13 Jbeta primers). The method was immunoSEQ multiplex PCR; TCRdb's version includes in-frame clones alone and lacks a portion of them. The repertoire includes about 90,000 clones, over 65% of them detected once, and about 20% sits in the top ten. Sequencing was performed on PBMCs. The receptors shown here come from a young man in good health and CMV-seropositive.

This sequence joins TRBV5-4 and TRBJ2-5, with D possibly matching TRBD2 (6 bases). Trimming stripped 2 bases from V and 0 bases from J, with 8 bases between. Germline loops: CDR1 SGHNT, CDR2 YYREEE (reference sequence). This CDR3 has 14 amino acids. For the CDR3, the DNA is TGTGCCAGCAGCTTTGGGGGGTACCAAGAGACCCAGTACTTC. This sequence encodes CASSFGGYQETQYF.

The rearrangement links TRBV19 to TRBJ1-3; no clear D. V was shortened by 11 bases and J by 1 base, with 15 bases between the two germline ends. Germline CDR1 and CDR2: LNHDA and SQIVND (reference sequence). The CDR3 runs 14 residues. The CDR3 is CAERQEESGNTIYF. Here the CDR3 DNA reads TGTGCCGAGAGGCAGGAGGAATCTGGAAACACCATATATTTT. Full variable domain (rest looked up from reference TRBV19 and TRBJ1-3): DGGITQSPKYLFRKEGQNVTLSCEQNLNHDAMYWYRQDPGQGLRLIYYSQIVNDFQKGDIAEGYSVSREKKESFPLTVTSAQKNPTAFYLCAERQEESGNTIYFGEGSWLTVV.

Here the CDR3 reads CASSLDSFSINQPQHF. The DNA for the CDR3 is TGTGCCAGCAGTTTGGACAGTTTTTCAATCAATCAGCCCCAGCATTTT. V usage is TRBV27 and J usage is TRBJ1-5, with TRBD1 as a possible D gene (6 bases). This CDR3 contains 16 residues. V was cut by 3 bases and J by 3 bases, with 15 bases left in between. Germline CDR1 MNHEY, CDR2 SMNVEV (reference sequence).

A single count supports this clone. This rearrangement joins TRBV5-6 to TRBJ2-3; 12 bases match TRBD2. This CDR3 has 14 residues. CDR1 and CDR2 from the germline V gene are SGHDT and YYEEEE. The V gene end was trimmed by 1 base and the J gene end by 11 bases; junction bases not matched to a gene: 5. DNA for the CDR3: TGTGCCAGCAGCTTGCTAGCGGGGGGGCGTAGGCAGTATTTT. This translates into CASSLLAGGRRQYF.

A few counts support this clone. This chain connects TRBV19 to TRBJ1-3, with no clear D. Trimming stripped 3 bases from V and 3 bases from J, with 12 bases between. Germline V gives CDR1 LNHDA, CDR2 SQIVND (reference sequence). The CDR3 is made up of 15 amino acids. The CDR3 spells CASSISRSHGNTIYF. CDR3 DNA: TGTGCCAGTAGTATCTCCCGGAGTCATGGAAACACCATATATTTT.

V gene TRBV5-1 combines with J gene TRBJ2-4; TRBD1 agrees at 10 bases. Looked up from germline, CDR1 is SGHRS and CDR2 is YFSETQ. With 4 bases clipped from V and 8 bases from J, the junction kept 6 bases outside the gene matches. The length of the CDR3 is 14 residues. CDR3 sequence: CASSPGQGIDIQYF. In DNA, the CDR3 is TGCGCCAGCAGCCCGGGACAGGGGATAGACATTCAGTACTTC.

The chain employs TRBV19 and TRBJ1-3; the D is unclear. Germline V lookup: CDR1 LNHDA, CDR2 SQIVND (reference sequence). The CDR3 runs to 16 residues. Trimming removed 6 bases at V and 0 bases at J, with 15 bases between. The CDR3 DNA sequence: TGTGCCAGTAGGGCCACGGAAGGAGTCTCTGGAAACACCATATATTTT. Translating gives CASRATEGVSGNTIYF.

The rearrangement links TRBV13 to TRBJ1-4; tentative D call: TRBD1 (6 bases). Per germline, CDR1 PRHDT and CDR2 FYEKMQ (reference sequence). V was shortened by 4 bases and J by 7 bases, with 13 bases between the two germline ends. CDR3 length: 14 amino acids. The CDR3 spells CASSSGGAVEKLFF. In DNA, the CDR3 is TGTGCCAGCAGCTCCGGGGGGGCGGTTGAAAAACTGTTTTTT.

V gene TRBV6-4 combines with J gene TRBJ2-3; D remains unclear. Germline loops: CDR1 MRHNA, CDR2 SNTAGT. Trimming removed 4 bases from V and 5 bases from J, with 10 bases in between. This CDR3 region has 13 residues. The CDR3 DNA follows: TGTGCCAGCAGTGTGGATTCGGGAGATACGCAGTATTTT. Protein sequence: CASSVDSGDTQYF.

This clone has only one observation. The chain is built from TRBV30 and TRBJ1-5; maybe TRBD1 (6 bases). The CDR3 runs to 13 residues. V shed 5 bases and J shed 3 bases, with 11 bases lying between them. The V gene's germline CDR1 is GTSNPN and CDR2 SVGIG (reference sequence). This CDR3 is CAWGGANNQPQHF. As DNA, the CDR3 is TGTGCCTGGGGGGGGGCCAACAATCAGCCCCAGCATTTT.

The J gene is TRBJ2-3, the V gene TRBV4-3; TRBD2 aligns across 9 bases. V trimming: 0 bases; J trimming: 10 bases; junction bases outside the gene matches: 11. CDR1 LGHNA and CDR2 YSLEER come from the germline V gene. The CDR3 is made up of 16 amino acids. Written as DNA, the CDR3 is TGCGCCAGCAGCCAAGACTCCGCGGCGGGAGGGGGGGCGCAGTATTTT. It encodes CASSQDSAAGGGAQYF.

This chain connects TRBV7-2 to TRBJ1-5; D uncertain. The V and J ends lost 8 bases and 0 bases respectively, with 5 bases between them. Germline V gene data show CDR1 as SGHTA and CDR2 as FQGNSA. CDR3 length equals 12 residues. CDR3 in DNA: TGTGCCAGCGCTAATAGCAATCAGCCCCAGCATTTT. Its translation: CASANSNQPQHF.

V is TRBV2 and J is TRBJ2-5; possibly TRBD2 for D (5 bases). V was clipped by 1 base and J by 5 bases, with 14 bases between them. The CDR3 covers 15 residues. Per the germline V gene, CDR1 is SNHLY and CDR2 is FYNNEI. CDR3 sequence reads: CASSEVGVAAETQYF. DNA of the CDR3: TGTGCCAGCAGTGAAGTGGGAGTCGCGGCGGAGACCCAGTACTTC.

V and J are TRBV7-9 and TRBJ1-2; no firm D call. Trimming shortened V by 1 base and J by 0 bases, and 9 bases separated the two germline ends. Germline V gene sequence: CDR1 SEHNR, CDR2 FQNEAQ (reference sequence). The CDR3 sequence is 15 residues long. DNA of the CDR3: TGTGCCAGCAGCTTAGGTTCCCCCGCTAACTATGGCTACACCTTC. Amino acids: CASSLGSPANYGYTF. Full variable domain (remainder filled in from reference TRBV7-9 and TRBJ1-2): DTGVSQNPRHKITKRGQNVTFRCDPISEHNRLYWYRQTLGQGPEFLTYFQNEAQLEKSRLLSDRFSAERPKGSFSTLEIQRTEQGDSAMYLCASSLGSPANYGYTFGSGTRLTVV.

This clone came up a few times. This rearrangement joins TRBV6-5 to TRBJ1-4; no definite D call. Trimming left V 0 bases short and J 1 base short, with 6 bases between. Germline V gives CDR1 MNHEY, CDR2 SVGAGI. The CDR3 contains 15 residues. CDR3 in amino acids: CASSYSPGTNEKLFF. The CDR3 nucleotides are TGTGCCAGCAGTTACTCTCCCGGAACTAATGAAAAACTGTTTTTT.

In this sample, this clone turned up many times. CDR3 protein: CASSQDQGNSGNTIYF. The CDR3 DNA sequence: TGCGCCAGCAGCCAAGATCAGGGGAATTCAGGAAACACCATATATTTT. The V gene is TRBV4-3, the J gene TRBJ1-3; possibly TRBD1 for D (6 bases). Germline loops: CDR1 LGHNA, CDR2 YSLEER. Trimming removed 0 bases at V and 4 bases at J, with 13 bases between. The CDR3 has 16 amino acids.

The J gene is TRBJ1-2, the V gene TRBV11-2; D unclear. The germline V gene encodes CDR1 SGHAT and CDR2 FQNNGV. V dropped 1 base and J dropped 4 bases, with 13 bases sitting between them. The CDR3 is 15 residues long. CDR3 nucleotide sequence: TGTGCCAGCAGCTTAGGCCTAAATACCGGCTATGGCTACACCTTC. It yields the protein CASSLGLNTGYGYTF.

Comment on this clone: One junction end does not reproduce the germline sequence, and a read error may be involved. The chain links TRBV4-2 to TRBJ1-5; 8 bases line up with TRBD1. This CDR3 is built from 15 residues. Germline CDR1 LGHNA, CDR2 YNFKEQ. CDR3 in DNA: TGTGCCAGCAGCCAGGATGGACAGGGAGGTCAGCCCCAGAATTTT. Residues: CASSQDGQGGQPQNF.

The CDR3 coding sequence is TGTGCCAGCAGCTTTTACACCCCCAGCAGGGGGGAGCTGTTTTTT. This encodes CASSFYTPSRGELFF. The chain joins TRBV7-2 to TRBJ2-2; D is unresolved. Germline CDR1 and CDR2: SGHTA and FQGNSA. This CDR3 is 15 amino acids long. The V and J ends lost 3 bases and 8 bases respectively, with 16 bases between them.

V usage is TRBV2 and J usage is TRBJ1-6, with D possibly TRBD1 on 6 matching bases. From germline, CDR1 is SNHLY and CDR2 FYNNEI. The ends were cut back, 6 bases at V and 5 bases at J, with 8 bases in the middle. This CDR3 spans 13 amino acids. The CDR3 here is CASRRTDNSPLHF. The CDR3 DNA follows: TGTGCCAGCAGGCGGACAGATAATTCACCCCTCCACTTT.

This chain joins TRBV2 and TRBJ1-6; TRBD1 is a possible D gene (6 bases). Germline-derived CDR1 and CDR2 are SNHLY and FYNNEI. V was clipped by 0 bases and J by 10 bases, with 13 bases between them. The CDR3 totals 15 residues. The chain's CDR3 is CASSEADSRLSPLHF. The CDR3 DNA sequence: TGTGCCAGCAGTGAAGCGGACAGCCGTCTCTCACCCCTCCACTTT. The full variable domain, its missing parts supplied by reference TRBV2 and TRBJ1-6, is EPEVTQTPSHQVTQMGQEVILRCVPISNHLYFYWYRQILGQKVEFLVSFYNNEISEKSEIFDDQFSVERPDGSNFTLKIRSTKLEDSAMYFCASSEADSRLSPLHFGNGTRLTVT.

The table lists this clone with a count of one. The chain couples TRBV15 to TRBJ1-4, with 7 bases fitting TRBD1. There are 20 residues in the CDR3. V lost 2 bases to trimming and J lost 2 bases; unmatched junction nucleotides: 17. Germline V gene lookup returns CDR1 LNHNV and CDR2 YYDKDF (reference sequence). The CDR3 DNA is TGTGCCACCAGCAGAACCGAGGACAGGAGGGTGGATCGGACTAATGAAAAACTGTTTTTT. Translated, it gives CATSRTEDRRVDRTNEKLFF.

This sequence joins TRBV9 and TRBJ1-2, with 7 bases identical to TRBD1. J lost 2 bases, V lost 4 bases, and 5 bases had no gene match. The germline V gene encodes CDR1 SGDLS and CDR2 YYNGEE. The CDR3 runs 14 residues. The CDR3 DNA follows: TGTGCCAGCAGCACCCAGGGACAGAACTATGGCTACACCTTC. Translated, it gives CASSTQGQNYGYTF.

V gene TRBV5-6 combines with J gene TRBJ2-3; TRBD2 matches 11 bases. CDR1 and CDR2 (germline): SGHDT, YYEEEE. J was trimmed by 2 bases and V by 7 bases; bases with no gene match: 9. The CDR3 consists of 16 residues. DNA of the CDR3: TGTGCCAGCGCCAGGGGTAGCGGGAGGGCCACAGATACGCAGTATTTT. Translating it yields CASARGSGRATDTQYF. The variable domain in full, with the rest retrieved from reference TRBV5-6 and TRBJ2-3, is DAGVTQSPTHLIKTRGQQVTLRCSPKSGHDTVSWYQQALGQGPQFIFQYYEEEERQRGNFPDRFSGHQFPNYSSELNVNALLLGDSALYLCASARGSGRATDTQYFGPGTRLTVL.

The chain employs TRBV27 and TRBJ1-5, with D maybe TRBD1 (6 bases). V dropped 5 bases and J dropped 1 base, with 12 bases sitting between them. Germline CDR1 is MNHEY and CDR2 is SMNVEV (reference sequence). The CDR3 has 15 amino acids. The CDR3 DNA is TGTGCCAGCAGTCCTAACAGGGTAAGCAATCAGCCCCAGCATTTT. Its translation: CASSPNRVSNQPQHF.

The gene calls are TRBV5-4 and TRBJ1-6; 8 positions match TRBD1. Germline loops: CDR1 SGHNT, CDR2 YYREEE (reference sequence). The length of the CDR3 is 16 residues. V was clipped by 5 bases and J by 7 bases; unmatched bases: 11. This CDR3 is CASSWGRQGNNSPLHF. The CDR3 coding sequence is TGTGCCAGCAGTTGGGGCAGACAGGGGAACAATTCACCCCTCCACTTT.

The rearrangement uses TRBV25-1 and TRBJ2-2; TRBD1 aligns across 9 bases. The CDR3 totals 15 residues. Germline CDR1 reads MGHDK; CDR2 reads SYGVNS. Trimming removed 5 bases from V and 3 bases from J; junction bases left unmatched: 4. The CDR3 nucleotides read TGTGCCAGCAGTCTGACAGGGGGGGACACCGGGGAGCTGTTTTTT. Its translation is CASSLTGGDTGELFF.

Note on this clone: The junction and the germline gene differ at one end; a read error may be behind it. The V call is TRBV19, the J call TRBJ1-2; 11 positions match TRBD1. The CDR3 sequence is 16 residues long. Germline CDR1 and CDR2: LNHDA and SQIVND (reference sequence). This chain's CDR3 is CASSPSGQGAFLGYPF. CDR3 nucleotide sequence: TGTGCCAGTAGTCCTTCCGGACAGGGGGCCTTTCTGGGCTACCCCTTC.

The chain recombines TRBV7-8 with TRBJ2-7; 12 nucleotides align to TRBD2. The V gene's germline CDR1 is SGHVS and CDR2 FQNEAQ. V lost 8 bases to trimming and J lost 3 bases; unmatched junction nucleotides: 5. This CDR3 spans 14 amino acids. In DNA, the CDR3 is TGTGCCAGCTCAATGACTAGCGGGAGCTACGAGCAGTACTTC. Residues: CASSMTSGSYEQYF.